This T cell receptor beta chain stems from a study of blood T cell repertoires in COVID-19 (dated by TCRdb to about 2020). With respect to the entire study: The collaborator samples originated in the United States, Italy and Spain and spanned the acute and convalescent phases of COVID-19. The prospective study material was composed of cDNA or gDNA derived from T cells, B-cell-depleted T cells, or PBMCs. The dataset comprised deeply sampled blood TCRbeta repertoires from subjects exposed to, actively infected with, or recovered from COVID-19. The repertoires were released in a freely available public database intended as a resource for research on the immune response to SARS-CoV-2. The samples were drawn from the first 160 participants of the ongoing ImmuneRACE study and from over a thousand subjects provided by 6 global collaborators. A de-identified subject ID, COVID-19 status, age in years and sex were almost always included in the sample metadata. Where HLA class I and class II types were available, the types were taken from metadata supplied by the sample provider, not from assay-based typing. The study at large found these results: The amount of clinical and demographic metadata varied by source and participant and was provided uncurated.

Comment on this clone: There is no known antigen for this receptor. Nothing much larger sits one base from this clone, and base qualities are not available.

TCRbeta CDR3 regions were amplified from genomic DNA by means of the immunoSEQ Assay, a bias-controlled multiplex PCR. The authors processed their data as follows. Nucleated cell counts per sample were estimated from amplification of reference gene primers within the assay. To quantify the absolute abundance of each unique TCRbeta CDR3 rearrangement, sequence reads were collapsed and filtered. Productive Simpson clonality was computed per sample as the square root of Simpson's diversity index over productive rearrangements. Sourced from immuneACCESS, this table was stored by TCRdb with only in-frame sequences that have V and J called. A share of the clones is absent; for the studies checked, an unresolved V gene accounts for under half, and the remainder has no known explanation. V and J calls plus clone size are reproduced from that table; the DNA served to infer D and trimming. Present in this sample are fewer than 30,000 clones, approximately 85% of which were seen just once. Roughly a quarter of the sample comes from the top ten.

Each collaborating institution followed its own protocols to collect whole blood in K2EDTA tubes. Collaborator samples were shipped for TCRbeta analysis as frozen whole blood, isolated PBMCs, or DNA extracted from either sample type. The sequenced sample consisted of peripheral blood. The receptor comes from a human donor in a cohort sampled during active COVID-19.

The CDR3 protein is CASRTNRDRYEQYF. The DNA is as follows: TGTGCCAGCAGGACCAACAGGGACCGATACGAGCAGTACTTC. The chain links TRBV6-6 with TRBJ2-7, and perhaps TRBD1 as D gene, on 6 matching bases. The CDR3 has 14 amino acids, counting the end cysteine and phenylalanine. The retained sequence is limited to the CDR3, 42 bases, with the frame set at the first base. For CDR1 and CDR2, the germline V gene (reference sequence) lists MNHNY and SVGAGI. V and J are truncated by 6 bases and 4 bases respectively, leaving an intervening sequence of 16 bases.